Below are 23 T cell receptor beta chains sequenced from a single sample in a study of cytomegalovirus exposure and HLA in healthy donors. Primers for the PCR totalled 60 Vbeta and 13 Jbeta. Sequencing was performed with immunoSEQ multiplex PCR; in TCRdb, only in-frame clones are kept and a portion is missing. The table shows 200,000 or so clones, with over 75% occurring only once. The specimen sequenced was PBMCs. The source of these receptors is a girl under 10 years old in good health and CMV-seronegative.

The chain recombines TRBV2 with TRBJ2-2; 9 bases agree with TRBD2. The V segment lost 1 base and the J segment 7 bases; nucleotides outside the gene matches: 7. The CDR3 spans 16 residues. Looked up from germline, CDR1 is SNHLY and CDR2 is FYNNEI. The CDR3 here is CASSEEASGVFGELFF. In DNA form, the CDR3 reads TGTGCCAGCAGTGAAGAGGCTAGCGGGGTTTTCGGGGAGCTGTTTTTT.

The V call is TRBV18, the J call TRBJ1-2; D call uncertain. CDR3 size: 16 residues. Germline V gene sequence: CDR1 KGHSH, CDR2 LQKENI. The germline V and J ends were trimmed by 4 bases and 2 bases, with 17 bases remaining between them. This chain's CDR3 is CASSRSPRGSNYGYTF. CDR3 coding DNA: TGTGCCAGCTCACGAAGCCCGCGGGGATCGAACTATGGCTACACCTTC. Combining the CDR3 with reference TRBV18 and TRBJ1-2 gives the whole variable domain NAGVMQNPRHLVRRRGQEARLRCSPMKGHSHVYWYRQLPEEGLKFMVYLQKENIIDESGMPKERFSAEFPKEGPSILRIQQVVRGDSAAYFCASSRSPRGSNYGYTFGSGTRLTVV.

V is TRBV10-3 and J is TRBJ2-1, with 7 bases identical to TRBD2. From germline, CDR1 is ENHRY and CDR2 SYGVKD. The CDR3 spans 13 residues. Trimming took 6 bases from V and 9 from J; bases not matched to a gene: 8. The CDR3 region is CAIRLTSEGEQFF. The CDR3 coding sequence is TGTGCCATCAGATTAACTAGCGAGGGTGAGCAGTTCTTC.

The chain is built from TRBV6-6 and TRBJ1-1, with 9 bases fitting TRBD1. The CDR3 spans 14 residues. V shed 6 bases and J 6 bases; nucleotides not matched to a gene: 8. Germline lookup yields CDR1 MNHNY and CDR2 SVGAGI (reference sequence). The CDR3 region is CASRPGQGSPEAFF. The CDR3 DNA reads TGTGCCAGCAGGCCGGGACAGGGATCACCTGAAGCTTTCTTT.

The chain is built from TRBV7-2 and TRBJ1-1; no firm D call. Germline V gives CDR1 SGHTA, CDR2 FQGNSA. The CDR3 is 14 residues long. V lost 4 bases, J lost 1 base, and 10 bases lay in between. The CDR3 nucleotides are TGTGCCAGCAGCTCAGAGGATTGGAACACTGAAGCTTTCTTT. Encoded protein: CASSSEDWNTEAFF.

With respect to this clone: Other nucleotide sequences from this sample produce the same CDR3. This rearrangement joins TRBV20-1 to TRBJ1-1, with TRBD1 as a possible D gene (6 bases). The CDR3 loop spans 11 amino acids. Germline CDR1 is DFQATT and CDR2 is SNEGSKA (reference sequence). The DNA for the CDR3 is TGCAGCGCTGCAGGGGTCCCTGAAGCTTTCTTT. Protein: CSAAGVPEAFF.

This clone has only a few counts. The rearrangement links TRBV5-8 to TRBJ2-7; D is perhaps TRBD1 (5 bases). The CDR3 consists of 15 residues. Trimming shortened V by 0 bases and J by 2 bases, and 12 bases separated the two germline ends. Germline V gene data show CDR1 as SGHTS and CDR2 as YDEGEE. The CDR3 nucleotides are TGTGCCAGCAGCTTGGATGCAGGGAATCCCTACGAGCAGTACTTC. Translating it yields CASSLDAGNPYEQYF.

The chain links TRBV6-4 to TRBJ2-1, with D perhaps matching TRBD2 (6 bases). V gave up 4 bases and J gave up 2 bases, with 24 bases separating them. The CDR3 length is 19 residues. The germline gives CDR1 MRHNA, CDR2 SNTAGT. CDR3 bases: TGTGCCAGCAGTGCCTTGGGGCCTGGGGGGAGAAAGCCCTACAATGAGCAGTTCTTC. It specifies CASSALGPGGRKPYNEQFF.

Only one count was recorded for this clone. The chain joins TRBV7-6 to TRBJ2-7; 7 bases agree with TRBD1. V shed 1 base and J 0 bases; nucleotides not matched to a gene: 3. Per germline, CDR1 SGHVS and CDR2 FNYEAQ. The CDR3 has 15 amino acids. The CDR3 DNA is TGTGCCAGCAGCTTAGGACAGGGTAGCTCCTACGAGCAGTACTTC. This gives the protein CASSLGQGSSYEQYF.

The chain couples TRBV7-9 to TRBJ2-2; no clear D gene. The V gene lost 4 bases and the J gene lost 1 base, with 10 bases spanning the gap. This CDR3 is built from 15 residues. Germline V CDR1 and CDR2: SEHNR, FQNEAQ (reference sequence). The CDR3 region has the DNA TGTGCCAGCAGCTCTACAGACCTGAACACCGGGGAGCTGTTTTTT. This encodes CASSSTDLNTGELFF.

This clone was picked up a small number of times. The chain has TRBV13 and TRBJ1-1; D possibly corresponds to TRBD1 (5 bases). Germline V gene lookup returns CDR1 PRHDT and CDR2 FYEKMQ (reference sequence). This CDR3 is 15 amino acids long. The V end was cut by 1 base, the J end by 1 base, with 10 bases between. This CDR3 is CASSLDGARNTEAFF. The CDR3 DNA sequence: TGTGCCAGCAGCTTAGATGGGGCTAGGAACACTGAAGCTTTCTTT.

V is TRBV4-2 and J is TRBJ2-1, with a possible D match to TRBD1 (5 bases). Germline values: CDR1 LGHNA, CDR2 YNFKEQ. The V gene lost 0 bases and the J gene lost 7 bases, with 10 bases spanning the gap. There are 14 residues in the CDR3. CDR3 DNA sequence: TGTGCCAGCAGCCAAGATCAGGGCATGAATGAGCAGTTCTTC. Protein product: CASSQDQGMNEQFF.

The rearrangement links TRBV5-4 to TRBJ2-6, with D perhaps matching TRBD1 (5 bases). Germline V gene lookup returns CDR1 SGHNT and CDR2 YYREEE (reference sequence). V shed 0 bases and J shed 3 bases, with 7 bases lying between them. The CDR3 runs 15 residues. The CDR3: CASSLEGVGANVLTF. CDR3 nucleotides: TGTGCCAGCAGCTTGGAAGGGGTTGGGGCCAACGTCCTGACTTTC.

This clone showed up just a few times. The CDR3 loop reads CASSTPRGKLFF. The CDR3 coding sequence is TGTGCCAGTAGTACTCCAAGGGGAAAACTGTTTTTT. The genes are TRBV19 and TRBJ1-4, with a tentative D call TRBD1 (5 bases). The CDR3 loop spans 12 amino acids. V gave up 4 bases and J gave up 10 bases, with 10 bases separating them. The germline V gene encodes CDR1 LNHDA and CDR2 SQIVND (reference sequence).

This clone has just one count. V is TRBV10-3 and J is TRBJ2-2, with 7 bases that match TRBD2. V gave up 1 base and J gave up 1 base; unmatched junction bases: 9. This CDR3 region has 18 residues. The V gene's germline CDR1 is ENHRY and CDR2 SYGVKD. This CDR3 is CAISEFEAGKWNTGELFF. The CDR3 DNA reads TGTGCCATCAGTGAGTTTGAAGCGGGGAAATGGAACACCGGGGAGCTGTTTTTT.

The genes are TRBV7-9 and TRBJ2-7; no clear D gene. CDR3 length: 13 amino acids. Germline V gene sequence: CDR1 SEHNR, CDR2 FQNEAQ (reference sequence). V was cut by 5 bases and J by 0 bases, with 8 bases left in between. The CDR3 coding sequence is TGTGCCAGCAGCCGAGTGAGCTCCTACGAGCAGTACTTC. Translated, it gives CASSRVSSYEQYF. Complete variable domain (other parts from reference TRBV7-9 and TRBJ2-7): DTGVSQNPRHKITKRGQNVTFRCDPISEHNRLYWYRQTLGQGPEFLTYFQNEAQLEKSRLLSDRFSAERPKGSFSTLEIQRTEQGDSAMYLCASSRVSSYEQYFGPGTRLTVT.

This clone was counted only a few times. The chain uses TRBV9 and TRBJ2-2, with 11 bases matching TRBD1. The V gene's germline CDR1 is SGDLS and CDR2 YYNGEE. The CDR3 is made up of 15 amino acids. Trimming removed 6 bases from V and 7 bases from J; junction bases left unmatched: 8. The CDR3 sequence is CASTPGQGVNGELFF. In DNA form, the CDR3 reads TGTGCCAGCACCCCGGGACAGGGGGTTAACGGGGAGCTGTTTTTT.

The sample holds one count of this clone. CDR3 in amino acids: CASSYSRGPYEQYF. In DNA form, the CDR3 reads TGTGCCAGCAGTTACTCGCGGGGTCCCTACGAGCAGTACTTC. This sequence joins TRBV6-6 and TRBJ2-7; D might be TRBD2 (6 bases). Germline CDR1 and CDR2: MNHNY and SVGAGI (reference sequence). The CDR3 loop spans 14 amino acids. V was cut by 0 bases and J by 2 bases, with 8 bases left in between.

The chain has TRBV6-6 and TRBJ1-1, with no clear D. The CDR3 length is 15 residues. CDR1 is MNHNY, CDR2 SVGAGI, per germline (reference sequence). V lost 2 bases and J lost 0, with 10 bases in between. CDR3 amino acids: CASSYENPMNTEAFF. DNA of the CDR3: TGTGCCAGCAGTTACGAGAATCCAATGAACACTGAAGCTTTCTTT.

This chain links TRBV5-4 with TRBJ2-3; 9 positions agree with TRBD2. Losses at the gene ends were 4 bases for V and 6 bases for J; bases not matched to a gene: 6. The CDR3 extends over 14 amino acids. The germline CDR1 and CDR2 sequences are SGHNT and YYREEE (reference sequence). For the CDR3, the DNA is TGTGCCAGCAGCCTCTCGCGGGGGGGGGATACGCAGTATTTT. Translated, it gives CASSLSRGGDTQYF.

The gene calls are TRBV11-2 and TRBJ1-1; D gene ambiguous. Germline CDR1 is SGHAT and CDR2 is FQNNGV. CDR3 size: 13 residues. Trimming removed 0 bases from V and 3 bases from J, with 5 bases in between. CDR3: CASSLDRDTEAFF. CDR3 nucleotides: TGTGCCAGCAGCTTAGATCGGGACACTGAAGCTTTCTTT.

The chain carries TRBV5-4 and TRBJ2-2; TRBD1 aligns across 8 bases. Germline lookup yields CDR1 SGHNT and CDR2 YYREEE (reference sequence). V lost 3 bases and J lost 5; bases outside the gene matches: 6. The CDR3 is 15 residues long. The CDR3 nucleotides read TGTGCCAGCAGCTACAGGGGGGTCGGTACCGGGGAGCTGTTTTTT. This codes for CASSYRGVGTGELFF.

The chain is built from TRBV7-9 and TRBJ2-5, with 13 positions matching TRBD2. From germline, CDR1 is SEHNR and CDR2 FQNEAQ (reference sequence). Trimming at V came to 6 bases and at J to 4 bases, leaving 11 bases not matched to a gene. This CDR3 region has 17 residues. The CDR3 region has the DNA TGTGCCAGCAGTTCGATAACTAGCGGGGGGGCCGGAGAGACCCAGTACTTC. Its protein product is CASSSITSGGAGETQYF.